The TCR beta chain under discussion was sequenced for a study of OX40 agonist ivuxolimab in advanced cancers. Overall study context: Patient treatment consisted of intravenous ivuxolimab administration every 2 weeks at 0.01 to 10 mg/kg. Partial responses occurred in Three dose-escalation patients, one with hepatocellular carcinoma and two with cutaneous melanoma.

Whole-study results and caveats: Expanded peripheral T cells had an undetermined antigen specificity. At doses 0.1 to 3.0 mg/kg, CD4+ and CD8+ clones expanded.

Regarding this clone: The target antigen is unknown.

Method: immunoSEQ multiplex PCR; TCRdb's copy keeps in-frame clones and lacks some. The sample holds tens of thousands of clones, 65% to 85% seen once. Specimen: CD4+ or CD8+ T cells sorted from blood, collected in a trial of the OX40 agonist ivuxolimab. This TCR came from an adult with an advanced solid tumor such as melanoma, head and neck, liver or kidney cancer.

The CDR3 region has the DNA TGCAGCGTTGTTAACCGACAGGGGGCAAGTTTCAATGAGCAGTTCTTC. Translated: CSVVNRQGASFNEQFF. This rearrangement joins TRBV29-1 to TRBJ2-1; 10 bases match TRBD1. The CDR3 runs 16 residues. CDR1 and CDR2 from the germline V gene are SQVTM and ANQGSEA. V lost 4 bases, J lost 6 bases, and 12 bases stayed unmatched.